The rows below give T cell receptor beta chains drawn from one sample of a study of T cell responses to AZD1222 COVID-19 vaccine. Here immunoSEQ multiplex PCR was the method, and the copy in TCRdb shows in-frame clones only, minus some. Altogether some 87,000 clones are present, 75% to 90% being singletons, with the ten largest covering 31%. Sequences were derived from peripheral blood, sampled on day 0 of AZD1222 vaccination. The source of these receptors is an adult in good health. The CDR3 runs from the conserved cysteine through the conserved F or W. The D gene is left open where the match is weak. Size tells how often a clone was seen (once, few, many) or the class of an expanded clone, and some rows leave it out.

D,size,V,J,DNA,CDR3
NA,NA,TRBV9,TRBJ2-2,TGTGCCAGCAGCGATAGCCCAAACACCGGGGAGCTGTTTTTT,CASSDSPNTGELFF
NA,NA,TRBV25-1,TRBJ1-5,TGTGCCAGCACCCCAAGCGGAGGGGACCACAATCAGCCCCAGCATTTT,CASTPSGGDHNQPQHF
NA,NA,TRBV6-5,TRBJ2-7,TGTGCCAGCAGTACGTCCTACGAGCAGTACTTC,CASSTSYEQYF
TRBD1,NA,TRBV4-1,TRBJ1-5,TGCGCCAGCAGCCAAGCGTTGGGGACAGACCCCCGGCCCCAGCATTTT,CASSQALGTDPRPQHF
NA,NA,TRBV6-5,TRBJ1-1,TGTGCCAGCAGTTACGGAGGCTACGGCACTGAAGCTTTCTTT,CASSYGGYGTEAFF
TRBD2,few,TRBV7-3,TRBJ2-2,TGTGCCAGCAGCCCCGCTGGGACGGGAGGGCCAGGCACCGGGGAGCTGTTTTTT,CASSPAGTGGPGTGELFF
NA,NA,TRBV5-1,TRBJ2-3,TGCGCCAGCAGCCCAGTGCAGGGCGGGGTGATCACAGATACGCAGTATTTT,CASSPVQGGVITDTQYF
NA,NA,TRBV25-1,TRBJ1-1,TGTGCCAGCAGTGGATCGGTGGACACTGAAGCTTTCTTT,CASSGSVDTEAFF
NA,NA,TRBV3-1/TRBV3-2,TRBJ1-1,TGTGCCAGCAGCCCCATGGGAGGGCAGCTGAACACTGAAGCTTTCTTT,CASSPMGGQLNTEAFF
TRBD1,NA,TRBV28,TRBJ1-3,TGTGCCAGCAGGACGGGACAGGCAGACACCATATATTTT,CASRTGQADTIYF
NA,NA,TRBV9,TRBJ2-2,TGTGCCAGCAGCGTCCCGGGGGCCGGGGAGCTGTTTTTT,CASSVPGAGELFF
NA,once,TRBV28,TRBJ1-2,TGTGCCAGCAGTTTATTGAACCCCTCTAACTATGGCTACACCTTC,CASSLLNPSNYGYTF
TRBD2,once,TRBV18,TRBJ2-7,TGTGCCAGCTCACCATCTAGCGGGAGGAGCGAGCAGTACTTC,CASSPSSGRSEQYF
TRBD2,NA,TRBV14,TRBJ2-6,TGTGCCAGCAGCCCTGCATCGACTAGCGGTTACTCTGGGGCCAACGTCCTGACTTTC,CASSPASTSGYSGANVLTF
NA,NA,TRBV7-3,TRBJ1-1,TGTGCCAGCAGCTTAATTGAGCGCACTGAAGCTTTCTTT,CASSLIERTEAFF
TRBD2,NA,TRBV7-9,TRBJ2-1,TGTGCCAGCAGCGAAGGGACTAGTAGGTACAATGAGCAGTTCTTC,CASSEGTSRYNEQFF
NA,NA,TRBV28,TRBJ1-1,TGTGCCAGCATCACCCCAGGTAACACTGAAGCTTTCTTT,CASITPGNTEAFF
TRBD2,NA,TRBV6-4,TRBJ2-7,TGTGCCAGCAGTGACGTTTCGGGACTAGCGGACTACGAGCAGTACTTC,CASSDVSGLADYEQYF
NA,NA,TRBV30,TRBJ2-7,TGTGCCTGGAGCCCGGGACACAACTACGAGCAGTACTTC,CAWSPGHNYEQYF
TRBD1,NA,TRBV20-1,TRBJ1-1,TGCAGTGCTAGTCTCAGGGGGGAGGCTTTCTTT,CSASLRGEAFF
TRBD2,NA,TRBV9,TRBJ2-7,TGTGCCAGCAGCGTAGGGAGCGGGGGGGGATTCTACGAGCAGTACTTC,CASSVGSGGGFYEQYF
TRBD1,NA,TRBV6-2/TRBV6-3,TRBJ2-7,TGTGCCAGCAGTCCATGGACAGGAAGCTCCTACGAGCAGTACTTC,CASSPWTGSSYEQYF
TRBD2,once,TRBV9,TRBJ2-1,TGTGCCAGCAGCGTAGGACTAGCGGGAGACAATGAGCAGTTCTTC,CASSVGLAGDNEQFF
NA,NA,TRBV3-1/TRBV3-2,TRBJ2-3,TGTGCCAGCAGCCAAGATCTGGGACTGATTGGTACGCAGTATTTT,CASSQDLGLIGTQYF
NA,NA,TRBV7-9,TRBJ2-2,TGTGCCAGCAGCCCCTCTAGCGCCGCGAACACCGGGGAGCTGTTTTTT,CASSPSSAANTGELFF
NA,NA,TRBV7-3,TRBJ2-5,TGTGCCAGCAGCCGCACAGGTCAGGAGGAGACCCAGTACTTC,CASSRTGQEETQYF
NA,NA,TRBV4-2,TRBJ1-1,TGTGCCAGCAGCCAAGCTGGTTCCCAAGCTTTCTTT,CASSQAGSQAFF
NA,few,TRBV18,TRBJ2-1,TGTGCCAGCTCACCACCCTCGACACCTTGGAATGAGCAGTTCTTC,CASSPPSTPWNEQFF
NA,NA,TRBV9,TRBJ2-2,TGTGCCAGCAGCGTAGGATTAGCGGCGAACACCGGGGAGCTGTTTTTT,CASSVGLAANTGELFF
TRBD1,NA,TRBV4-1,TRBJ1-5,TGCGCCAGCAGCCAAGAGGGGACAGGGAAGTGGCCCCAGCATTTT,CASSQEGTGKWPQHF
NA,NA,TRBV15,TRBJ1-1,TGTGCCACCAGCAGAGTTCTGGGTGGGTACACTGAAGCTTTCTTT,CATSRVLGGYTEAFF
NA,few,TRBV5-6,TRBJ2-7,TGTGCCAGCAGCTTTGGAACACTCTCCTACGAGCAGTACTTC,CASSFGTLSYEQYF
NA,once,TRBV28,TRBJ1-4,TGTGTCACCCGGGAGGGGGGTGAAAAACTGTTTTTT,CVTREGGEKLFF
NA,NA,TRBV6-1,TRBJ1-2,TGTGCCAGCAGTGAAGTAGGGGTGGGCGGCTACACCTTC,CASSEVGVGGYTF
NA,NA,TRBV11-2,TRBJ2-7,TGTGCCAGCACCGAGGGATTCTACGAGCAGTACTTC,CASTEGFYEQYF
NA,many,TRBV5-1,TRBJ1-1,TGCGCCAGCAGACTGTGGGACGGGAACACTGAAGCTTTCTTT,CASRLWDGNTEAFF
NA,NA,TRBV30,TRBJ1-1,TGTGCCTCATCAACGGACGGGATTGAAGCTTTCTTT,CASSTDGIEAFF
TRBD2,NA,TRBV4-1,TRBJ2-7,TGCGCCAGCAGCCTTGAGTGGGAGGGGTCCTACGAGCAGTACTTC,CASSLEWEGSYEQYF
NA,NA,TRBV14,TRBJ2-7,TGTGCCAGCAGCCAAGATCTAACAAGCACCTACGAGCAGTACTTC,CASSQDLTSTYEQYF
NA,NA,TRBV23-1,TRBJ2-7,TGCGCCAGCAGTCAATCGATGGGACGGGCAGGAGGGGAGCAGTACTTC,CASSQSMGRAGGEQYF
TRBD1,NA,TRBV27,TRBJ1-2,TGTGCCAGCAGTTTTACAGGGGGGGGGAATGGCTACACCTTC,CASSFTGGGNGYTF
NA,NA,TRBV9,TRBJ1-2,TGTGCCAGCAGCGTAGGGGCAGGGGTTGGTGCTAACTATGGCTACACCTTC,CASSVGAGVGANYGYTF
TRBD2,NA,TRBV2,TRBJ2-1,TGTGCCAGCAGCCCACGGACTAGCGGGAACAATGAGCAGTTCTTC,CASSPRTSGNNEQFF
NA,NA,TRBV7-9,TRBJ1-5,TGTGCCAGCAGCTTAGGTTCAGGGAGCAATCAGCCCCAGCATTTT,CASSLGSGSNQPQHF
NA,NA,TRBV7-9,TRBJ2-7,TGTGCCAGCAGCTCCGTCGTCTACGAGCAGTACTTC,CASSSVVYEQYF
NA,NA,TRBV21-1,TRBJ2-7,TGTGCCAGCAGCAAAGGGGAAATATCCGGGACTTTAAACGATCCCTACGAGCAGTACTTC,CASSKGEISGTLNDPYEQYF
TRBD2,many,TRBV25-1,TRBJ2-5,TGTGCCAGCAGTGAAGGGGGGGGGAAAGAGACCCAGTACTTC,CASSEGGGKETQYF
NA,NA,TRBV5-1,TRBJ1-6,TGCGCCAGCAGCTTGGGAGGGGAGGCCTATAATTCACCCCTCCACTTT,CASSLGGEAYNSPLHF
NA,NA,TRBV29-1,TRBJ1-1,TGCAGCGTGGGGGGAAGGAACACTGAAGCTTTCTTT,CSVGGRNTEAFF
NA,NA,TRBV6-2/TRBV6-3,TRBJ1-5,TGTGCCAGCAGTTACTCTCGGTCAGGGGCCGTTCAGCCCCAGCATTTT,CASSYSRSGAVQPQHF
NA,NA,TRBV5-1,TRBJ2-2,TGCGCCAGCAGCTTCACCGGGACGAAGAACACCGGGGAGCTGTTTTTT,CASSFTGTKNTGELFF
TRBD1,NA,TRBV2,TRBJ1-4,TGTGCCAGCAGTGAAGGGTCAGGGGGTGGTGAAAAACTGTTTTTT,CASSEGSGGGEKLFF
NA,once,TRBV6-2/TRBV6-3,TRBJ1-1,TGTGCCAGCAGTACAACATTAAGAGGAGGATCCACTGAAGCTTTCTTT,CASSTTLRGGSTEAFF